This TCR beta chain was identified in a study of blood T cell repertoires in COVID-19. Across the study: Sites across the United States, Italy and Spain contributed samples from acute and convalescent COVID-19. PBMCs, B-cell-depleted T cells, or T cells were the source of the cDNA or gDNA that made up the material.

Libraries were prepared by immunoSEQ multiplex PCR; TCRdb keeps only in-frame clonotypes and omits some of them. The sample yields tens of thousands of clones, nearly 80% seen once. V trimming: 2 bases; J trimming: 5 bases; junction bases outside the gene matches: 2. Germline V gene sequence: CDR1 GTSNPN, CDR2 SVGIG (reference sequence). The length of the CDR3 is 13 residues. The gene calls are TRBV30 and TRBJ1-4; TRBD1 aligns across 7 bases. This TCR came from an elderly man with acute or convalescent COVID-19. Sequencing was done on a sample of peripheral blood. CDR3 region: CAWSRQGNEKLFF. For the CDR3, the DNA is TGTGCCTGGAGTCGACAGGGAAATGAAAAACTGTTTTTT.